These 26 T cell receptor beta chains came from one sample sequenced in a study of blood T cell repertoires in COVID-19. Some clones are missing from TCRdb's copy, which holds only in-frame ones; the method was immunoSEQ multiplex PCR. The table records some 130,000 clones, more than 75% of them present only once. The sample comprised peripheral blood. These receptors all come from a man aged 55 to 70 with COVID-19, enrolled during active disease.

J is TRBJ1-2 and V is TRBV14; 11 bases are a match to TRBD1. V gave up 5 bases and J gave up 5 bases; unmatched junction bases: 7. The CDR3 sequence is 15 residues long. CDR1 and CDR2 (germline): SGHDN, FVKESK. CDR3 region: CASSFGQGAVYGYTF. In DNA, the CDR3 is TGTGCCAGCAGCTTTGGACAGGGGGCTGTTTATGGCTACACCTTC. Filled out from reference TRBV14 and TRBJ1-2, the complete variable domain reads EAGVTQFPSHSVIEKGQTVTLRCDPISGHDNLYWYRRVMGKEIKFLLHFVKESKQDESGMPNNRFLAERTGGTYSTLKVQPAELEDSGVYFCASSFGQGAVYGYTFGSGTRLTVV.

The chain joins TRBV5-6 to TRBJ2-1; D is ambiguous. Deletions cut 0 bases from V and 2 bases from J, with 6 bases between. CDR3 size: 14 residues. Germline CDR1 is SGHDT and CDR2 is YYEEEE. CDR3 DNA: TGTGCCAGCAGCTTGGCCGGTGCCTACAATGAGCAGTTCTTC. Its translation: CASSLAGAYNEQFF.

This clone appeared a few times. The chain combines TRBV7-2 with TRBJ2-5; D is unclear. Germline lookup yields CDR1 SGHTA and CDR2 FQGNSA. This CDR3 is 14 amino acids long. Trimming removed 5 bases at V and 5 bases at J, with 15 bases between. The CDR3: CASSRSRSGETQYF. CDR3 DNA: TGTGCCAGCAGCCGTTCTCGGAGTGGGGAGACCCAGTACTTC.

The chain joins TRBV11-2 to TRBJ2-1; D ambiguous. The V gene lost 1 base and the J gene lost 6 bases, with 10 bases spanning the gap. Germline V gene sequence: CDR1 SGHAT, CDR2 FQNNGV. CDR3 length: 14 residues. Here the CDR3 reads CASSLGSPGNEQFF. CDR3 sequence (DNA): TGTGCCAGCAGCTTAGGGTCCCCCGGCAATGAGCAGTTCTTC.

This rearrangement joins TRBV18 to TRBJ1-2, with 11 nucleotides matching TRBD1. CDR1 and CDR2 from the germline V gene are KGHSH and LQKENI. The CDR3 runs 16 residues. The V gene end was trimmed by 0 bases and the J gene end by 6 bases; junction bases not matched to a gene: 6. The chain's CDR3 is CASSPPGQGALDGYTF. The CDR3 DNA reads TGTGCCAGCTCACCACCTGGACAGGGGGCATTGGATGGCTACACCTTC.

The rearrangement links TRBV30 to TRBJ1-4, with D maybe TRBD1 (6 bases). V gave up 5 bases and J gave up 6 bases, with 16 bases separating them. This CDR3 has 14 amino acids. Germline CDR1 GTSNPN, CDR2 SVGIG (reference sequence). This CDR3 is CAWAGAGFYEKLFF. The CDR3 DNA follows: TGTGCCTGGGCAGGGGCAGGGTTTTATGAAAAACTGTTTTTT. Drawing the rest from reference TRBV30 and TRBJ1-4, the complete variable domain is SQTIHQWPATLVQPVGSPLSLECTVEGTSNPNLYWYRQAAGRGLQLLFYSVGIGQISSEVPQNLSASRPQDRQFILSSKKLLLSDSGFYLCAWAGAGFYEKLFFGSGTQLSVL.

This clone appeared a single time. CDR3 sequence: CASRIEKAPNQPQHF. The CDR3 DNA follows: TGTGCCAGCCGCATAGAAAAAGCCCCAAATCAGCCCCAGCATTTT. This chain links TRBV28 with TRBJ1-5; D uncertain. CDR3 length equals 15 residues. V was cut by 8 bases and J by 4 bases, with 18 bases left in between. The V gene's germline CDR1 is MDHEN and CDR2 SYDVKM.

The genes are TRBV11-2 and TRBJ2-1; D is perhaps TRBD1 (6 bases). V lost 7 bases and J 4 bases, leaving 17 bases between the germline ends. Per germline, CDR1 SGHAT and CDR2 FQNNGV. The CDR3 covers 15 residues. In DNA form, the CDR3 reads TGTGCCAGCATCCCTGGGGGCGGCGGGTACAATGAGCAGTTCTTC. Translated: CASIPGGGGYNEQFF.

The CDR3 sequence: CASSAGLAGSYEQYF. CDR3 sequence (DNA): TGCGCCAGCAGTGCGGGACTAGCGGGTTCCTACGAGCAGTACTTC. This chain joins TRBV10-1 and TRBJ2-7; 12 bases are a match to TRBD2. The CDR3 has 15 amino acids. In germline, CDR1 is WNHNN, CDR2 SYGVQD (reference sequence). V was pared by 4 bases and J by 1 base, with 2 bases of the junction left unmatched.

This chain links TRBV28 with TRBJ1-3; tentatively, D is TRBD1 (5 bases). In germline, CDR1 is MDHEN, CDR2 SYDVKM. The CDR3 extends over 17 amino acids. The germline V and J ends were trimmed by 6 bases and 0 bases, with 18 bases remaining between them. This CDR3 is CASSPSGGAPSGNTIYF. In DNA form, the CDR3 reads TGTGCCAGCAGCCCATCCGGAGGGGCCCCCTCTGGAAACACCATATATTTT.

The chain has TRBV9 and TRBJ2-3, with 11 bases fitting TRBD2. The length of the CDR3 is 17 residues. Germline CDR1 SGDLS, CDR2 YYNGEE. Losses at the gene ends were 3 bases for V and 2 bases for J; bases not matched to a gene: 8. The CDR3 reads CASSAVAGGQNTDTQYF. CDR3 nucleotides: TGTGCCAGCAGCGCGGTAGCGGGAGGGCAGAACACAGATACGCAGTATTTT. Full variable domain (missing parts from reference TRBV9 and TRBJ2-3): DSGVTQTPKHLITATGQRVTLRCSPRSGDLSVYWYQQSLDQGLQFLIQYYNGEERAKGNILERFSAQQFPDLHSELNLSSLELGDSALYFCASSAVAGGQNTDTQYFGPGTRLTVL.

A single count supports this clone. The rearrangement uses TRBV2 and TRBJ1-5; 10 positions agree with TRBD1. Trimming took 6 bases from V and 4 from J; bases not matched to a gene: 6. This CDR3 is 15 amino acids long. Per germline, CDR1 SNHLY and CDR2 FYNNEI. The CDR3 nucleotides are TGTGCCAGCAGCGCGGGACAGGGGTCGAATCAGCCCCAGCATTTT. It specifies CASSAGQGSNQPQHF.

CDR3 coding DNA: TGTGCCACCTCACCGACAGCCAATTCCTACGAGCAGTACTTC. The encoded protein is CATSPTANSYEQYF. The genes are TRBV7-3 and TRBJ2-7, with a weak D call TRBD1 (5 bases). Germline CDR1 is SGHTA and CDR2 is FQGTGA. Trimming removed 10 bases at V and 1 base at J, with 17 bases between. This CDR3 region has 14 residues.

This chain's CDR3 is CASSSRGDYEQYF. CDR3 sequence (DNA): TGTGCCAGCAGCTCCCGCGGAGACTACGAGCAGTACTTC. This chain links TRBV11-3 with TRBJ2-7, with D unresolved. Germline lookup yields CDR1 SGHNT and CDR2 YENEEA. The CDR3 covers 13 residues. The germline V and J ends were trimmed by 4 bases and 3 bases, with 10 bases remaining between them.

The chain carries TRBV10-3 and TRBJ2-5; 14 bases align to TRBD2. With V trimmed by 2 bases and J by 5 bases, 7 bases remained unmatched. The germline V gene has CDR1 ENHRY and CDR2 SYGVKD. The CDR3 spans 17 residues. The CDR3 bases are TGTGCCATCAGTGAGGGACTAGCGGGAGGTAAAATGGAGACCCAGTACTTC. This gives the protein CAISEGLAGGKMETQYF.

The DNA of the CDR3 is TGTGCCAGCAGCTTGGGCTCCGGGACAGGGGGCAATCAGCCCCAGCATTTT. This codes for CASSLGSGTGGNQPQHF. The chain recombines TRBV7-9 with TRBJ1-5; the match to TRBD1 covers 10 bases. V trimming: 3 bases; J trimming: 2 bases; junction bases outside the gene matches: 7. This CDR3 has 17 residues. Germline values: CDR1 SEHNR, CDR2 FQNEAQ (reference sequence).

The CDR3 DNA sequence: TGCGCCAGCAGCCTGGGACAGAACTACGAGCAGTACTTC. This gives the protein CASSLGQNYEQYF. The chain recombines TRBV4-3 with TRBJ2-7, with 7 bases aligning to TRBD1. The CDR3 covers 13 residues. CDR1 and CDR2 from the germline V gene are LGHNA and YSLEER. After removal of 4 bases from V and 3 bases from J, the junction contained 3 bases not matched to a gene.

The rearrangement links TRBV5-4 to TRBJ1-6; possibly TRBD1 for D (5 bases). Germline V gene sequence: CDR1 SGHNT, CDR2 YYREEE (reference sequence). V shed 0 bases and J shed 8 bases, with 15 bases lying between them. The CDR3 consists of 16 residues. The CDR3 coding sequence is TGTGCCAGCAGCTTGGCCTTAGGGGATGGGGATTCACCCCTCCACTTT. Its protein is CASSLALGDGDSPLHF.

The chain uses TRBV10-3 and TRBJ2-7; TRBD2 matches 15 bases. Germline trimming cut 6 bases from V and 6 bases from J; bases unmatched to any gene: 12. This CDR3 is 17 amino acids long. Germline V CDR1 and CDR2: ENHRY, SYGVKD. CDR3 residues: CAISPGLAGGPLVEQYF. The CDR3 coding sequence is TGTGCCATCAGCCCCGGACTAGCGGGAGGGCCATTAGTCGAGCAGTACTTC.

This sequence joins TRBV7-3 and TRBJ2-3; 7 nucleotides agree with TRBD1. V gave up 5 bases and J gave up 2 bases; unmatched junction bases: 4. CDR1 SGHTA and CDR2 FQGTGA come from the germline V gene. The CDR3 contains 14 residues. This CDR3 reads CASSIGGATDTQYF. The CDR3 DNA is TGTGCCAGCAGCATAGGGGGCGCCACAGATACGCAGTATTTT.

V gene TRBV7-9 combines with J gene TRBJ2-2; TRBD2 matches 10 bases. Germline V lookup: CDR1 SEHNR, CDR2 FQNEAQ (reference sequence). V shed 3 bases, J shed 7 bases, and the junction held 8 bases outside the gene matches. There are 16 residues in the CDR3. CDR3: CASSFTAGGPGGELFF. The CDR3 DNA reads TGTGCCAGCAGCTTTACAGCGGGAGGGCCCGGCGGGGAGCTGTTTTTT.

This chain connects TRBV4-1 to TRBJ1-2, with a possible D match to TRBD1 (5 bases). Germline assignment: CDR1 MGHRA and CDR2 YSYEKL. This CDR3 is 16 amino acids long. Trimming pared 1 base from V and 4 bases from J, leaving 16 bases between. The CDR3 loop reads CASSQAGEKGSYGYTF. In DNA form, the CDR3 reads TGCGCCAGCAGCCAAGCGGGGGAGAAGGGGAGCTATGGCTACACCTTC.

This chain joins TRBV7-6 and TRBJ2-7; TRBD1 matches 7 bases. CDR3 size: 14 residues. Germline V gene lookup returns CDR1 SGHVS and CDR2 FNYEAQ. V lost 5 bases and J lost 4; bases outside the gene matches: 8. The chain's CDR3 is CASSPRTGPYEQYF. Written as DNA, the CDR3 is TGTGCCAGCAGCCCAAGGACAGGCCCTTACGAGCAGTACTTC.

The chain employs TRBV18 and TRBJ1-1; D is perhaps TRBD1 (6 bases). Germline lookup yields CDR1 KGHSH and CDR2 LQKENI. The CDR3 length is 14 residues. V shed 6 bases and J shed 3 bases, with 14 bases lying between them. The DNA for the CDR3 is TGTGCCAGCTCGACCACAGGGATCGACACTGAAGCTTTCTTT. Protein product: CASSTTGIDTEAFF.

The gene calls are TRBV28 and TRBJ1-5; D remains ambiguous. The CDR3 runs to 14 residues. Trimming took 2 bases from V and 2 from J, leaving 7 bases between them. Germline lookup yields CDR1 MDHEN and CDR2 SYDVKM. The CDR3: CASSLTEGNQPQHF. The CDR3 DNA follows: TGTGCCAGCAGTTTAACAGAAGGCAATCAGCCCCAGCATTTT.

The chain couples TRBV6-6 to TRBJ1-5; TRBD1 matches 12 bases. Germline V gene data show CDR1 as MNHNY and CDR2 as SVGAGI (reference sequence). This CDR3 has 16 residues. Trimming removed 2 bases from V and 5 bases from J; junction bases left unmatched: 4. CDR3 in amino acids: CASSYAGTGGDQPQHF. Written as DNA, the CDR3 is TGTGCCAGCAGTTACGCCGGGACAGGGGGCGATCAGCCCCAGCATTTT.